This TCR delta chain was captured in a study of Vδ1+ human thymocytes (dated by TCRdb to the late 2010s). Looking at the study overall: mRNA-level TRG and TRD CDR3 repertoires of highly purified Vdelta1+ thymocytes from young children were characterised as a data resource. The multiplex-based CDR3 amplicon strategy had previously been validated against 5'RACE-based CDR3 amplicon generation methods.

V is cut back by 0 bases and J by 0 bases, with 15 bases in the junction unmatched. The CDR3 contains 20 residues, cysteine and phenylalanine counted. Here the CDR3 DNA is all that survives: 60 bases in frame from base 1. According to the germline V gene, CDR1 reads TSWWSYY and CDR2 reads QGS. This clone was counted a few times. Its antigen remains undetermined. Base quality data are lacking; no much larger clone is found one base away. RNA extraction was carried out with the RNeasy mini kit, and reverse transcription was then done using Superscript III. To generate the CDR3 amplicons, a multiplex PCR was run using pooled V-gene forward primers together with a constant-region reverse primer that carried Illumina adaptor overhangs. After gel purification, the amplicons were indexed with Nextera index primers during approximately 8 additional PCR cycles and then purified using AMPure XP beads. Libraries were sequenced on an Illumina MiSeq with paired-end 250 bp reads, dual indexing and around 22% PhiX spike-in. As for how the authors treated the data: FastQC was used to quality check the reads, while ea-utils fastq-join merged the TRG read pairs. IMGT/HighV-QUEST was used to annotate sequences, retaining only productive sequences with an unambiguous V-gene assignment, and each clonotype was defined by an identical CDR3 sequence. For downstream analysis, VDJtools 1.1.1, tcR 2.2.3, Treemap and vegan Shannon diversity in R 3.4.4 were used. The public reads were reprocessed by TCRdb using CATT, and rows of matching DNA were later combined. V and J calls and clone size were set by TCRdb, not the authors. For this sample the table gives around 76,000 delta-chain clones, of which 30% to 40% were detected only once. In total, the top ten clones hold under 0.3% of the sample.

Thymic samples were depleted of alphabeta T cells, then CD3+ TCRVdelta1+ TCRVdelta2- thymocytes were FACS-sorted. Sorted Vdelta1+ thymocyte purity ranged from roughly 98% to 99.6%. The thymic specimens were obtained from about eight paediatric patients who were undergoing corrective cardiac surgery and ranged in age from 5 days to 15 months. Thymic tissue was dispersed and mononuclear cells isolated on a Histopaque-1077 density gradient. The staining antibodies were anti-TCRVdelta1 clone TS8.2, anti-TCRVdelta2 clone B6, anti-CD3 clone HIT3a and anti-TCRalphabeta clone IP26. Study-level results and caveats: Because unexpected Vdelta2 sequences could lead to misinterpretation of bulk repertoire data, the authors recommended using highly purified populations and single-cell validation. Because no clustering by age or sex was seen, donors were not stratified by age or sex in the analyses. Although sort purity was high, roughly a fifth of thymic TRD sequences were Vdelta2 (with a few Vdelta3), in contrast to the peripheral blood Vdelta1+ controls. Unlike the oligoclonal repertoires in peripheral blood, the thymic TRG and TRD repertoires appeared highly polyclonal, with Gaussian CDR3 length distributions. Numerous TRG clonotypes were shared among donors (up to 6.9x10^3), while TRD repertoires were essentially private (a maximum of roughly 120 shared).

The chain couples TRDV1 to TRDJ1, with 8 central nucleotides matching TRDD3. The specimen was Vdelta1+ gamma-delta thymocytes from the thymus. The sample's cell subset or site label, decoded: FACS-sorted CD3+ TCRalphabeta- TCRVdelta1+ TCRVdelta2- thymocytes. This TCR derives from a boy under two years old who had congenital heart surgery. At the DNA level, the sequence is TGTGCTCTTGGGGAACTTGAGGGATACGCCGGAATCTCTTACACCGATAAACTCATCTTT. Its protein reads: CALGELEGYAGISYTDKLIF.